Detailed here is one TCR beta chain. A read error may explain this, as a much larger clone is one base away. For the second PCR, which ran for 7 to 11 cycles, a sample-barcoded 5' primer and a J-beta primer mix were used. A template-switch adaptor that had 12 random nucleotides put a tag on each cDNA molecule. TCRdb reanalysed the 5' RACE reads using MiXCR and keeps one entry per CDR3 protein. The sample lists under 800,000 distinct CDR3 sequences, around 40% occurring once. This entry comes from a study of blood T cells in healthy people across ages. Per-sample yields of isolated PBMCs were at least 6 million. CDR1 is LGHNA and CDR2 is YSLEER in the germline V gene. CDR3 size: 16 residues.

The sequence was collected from a woman in her fifties or sixties in good health. The source material was blood. The V call is TRBV4-3, the J call TRBJ2-3, with 7 nucleotides matching TRBD2. In nucleotides, the CDR3 is TGCGCCAGCAGCCACATCCCTAGCGGATACACAGATATGCAGTATTTT. Its protein product is CASSHIPSGYTDMQYF.